The 31 T cell receptor beta chains listed next were all sequenced from one sample in a study of Graves' ophthalmopathy and Graves' hyperthyroidism. The sequenced template was RNA, covering the TCR beta CDR3 region. Second-round multiplex PCR followed a first-round RT-PCR using HTBI primers. TCRdb re-analysed the multiplex PCR reads in MiXCR, keeping a single row per CDR3 protein. The data contain around 670,000 distinct CDR3 sequences, 40% of them singletons. Material: peripheral blood. Receptors were obtained from an adult man with Graves' ophthalmopathy.

The chain links TRBV7-2 to TRBJ2-7; D gene uncertain. Between the trimmed V and J ends, which lost 3 bases and 5 bases, there was a span of 11 bases. CDR3 length: 13 residues. CDR1 and CDR2 from the germline V gene are SGHTA and FQGNSA. CDR3: CASSLGSINEQYF. CDR3 bases: TGTGCCAGCAGCTTGGGGTCGATCAACGAGCAGTACTTC.

This clonotype was detected many times. The junction does not match germline at one end; this may be a read error. This chain joins TRBV29-1 and TRBJ1-2; 7 nucleotides match TRBD1. The CDR3 runs to 15 residues. Germline CDR1 is SQVTM and CDR2 is ANQGSEA. The CDR3 DNA sequence: TGCAGCGTGGAAGGGACAGCAAAACCGTTCAGTGGCTACACCTTC. This gives the protein CSVEGTAKPFSGYTF. The variable domain in full, with the rest retrieved from reference TRBV29-1 and TRBJ1-2, is SAVISQKPSRDICQRGTSLTIQCQVDSQVTMMFWYRQQPGQSLTLIATANQGSEATYESGFVIDKFPISRPNLTFSTLTVSNMSPEDSSIYLCSVEGTAKPFSGYTFGSGTRLTVV.

This clonotype was seen repeatedly, ten times or more. This chain joins TRBV7-9 and TRBJ1-2, with 8 bases identical to TRBD1. Germline V CDR1 and CDR2: SEHNR, FQNEAQ (reference sequence). The ends lost 7 bases at V and 5 bases at J; junction bases unmatched: 21. This CDR3 has 18 residues. The CDR3: CASTTKGDDRGESYGYTF. As DNA, the CDR3 is TGTGCCAGCACCACGAAAGGCGACGACAGGGGAGAATCATATGGCTACACCTTC. Full variable domain (rest looked up from reference TRBV7-9 and TRBJ1-2): DTGVSQNPRHKITKRGQNVTFRCDPISEHNRLYWYRQTLGQGPEFLTYFQNEAQLEKSRLLSDRFSAERPKGSFSTLEIQRTEQGDSAMYLCASTTKGDDRGESYGYTFGSGTRLTVV.

The sample holds many counts of this clonotype. The V gene is TRBV29-1, the J gene TRBJ1-1, with 9 bases matching TRBD1. This CDR3 region has 13 residues. After removal of 6 bases from V and 0 bases from J, the junction contained 2 bases not matched to a gene. The germline V gene has CDR1 SQVTM and CDR2 ANQGSEA. The CDR3 DNA reads as TGCAGCGTGGGACAGGGATTGAACACTGAAGCTTTCTTT. It specifies CSVGQGLNTEAFF. Full variable domain (rest looked up from reference TRBV29-1 and TRBJ1-1): SAVISQKPSRDICQRGTSLTIQCQVDSQVTMMFWYRQQPGQSLTLIATANQGSEATYESGFVIDKFPISRPNLTFSTLTVSNMSPEDSSIYLCSVGQGLNTEAFFGQGTRLTVV.

The chain couples TRBV29-1 to TRBJ2-1; 7 bases map to TRBD2. This CDR3 is built from 14 residues. Germline loops: CDR1 SQVTM, CDR2 ANQGSEA. The junction had 6 bases not matched to a gene; V was cut back by 0 bases and J by 7 bases. The CDR3: CSVEDGGRWNEQFF. DNA for the CDR3: TGCAGCGTTGAAGACGGCGGGAGATGGAATGAGCAGTTCTTC.

This clonotype was recorded many times. J is TRBJ2-2 and V is TRBV10-3; D perhaps matches TRBD2 (6 bases). CDR3 length: 15 residues. Trimming took off 2 bases at V and 0 bases at J, with 7 bases between the two ends. The germline V gene encodes CDR1 ENHRY and CDR2 SYGVKD. CDR3 protein: CAISERETNTGELFF. CDR3 DNA: TGTGCCATCAGTGAGCGGGAGACGAACACCGGGGAGCTGTTTTTT.

The chain joins TRBV20-1 to TRBJ2-7; TRBD2 might be the D (6 bases). This CDR3 is built from 9 residues. In germline, CDR1 is DFQATT, CDR2 SNEGSKA (reference sequence). Trimming removed 6 bases from V and 11 bases from J, with 11 bases in between. This CDR3 is CSASPGEYF. DNA of the CDR3: TGCAGTGCATCCCCGGGGGAGTACTTC.

The rearrangement uses TRBV6-6 and TRBJ1-1; D not certain. The germline CDR1 and CDR2 sequences are MNHNY and SVGAGI (reference sequence). The CDR3 has 14 residues. The V and J ends lost 0 bases and 8 bases respectively, with 13 bases between them. In nucleotides, the CDR3 is TGTGCCAGCAGTTACTCGAAACTGTCGGGGGAAGCTTTCTTT. Its translation is CASSYSKLSGEAFF.

This chain joins TRBV25-1 and TRBJ2-2, with 9 bases identical to TRBD2. With V trimmed by 8 bases and J by 6 bases, 7 bases remained unmatched. Germline V gives CDR1 MGHDK, CDR2 SYGVNS. The CDR3 length is 14 residues. For the CDR3, the DNA is TGTGCCAGCGAATCAGCGGGAGGAGCCGGGGAGCTGTTTTTT. Its protein is CASESAGGAGELFF.

In regard to this clonotype: It may be a read error: a sequence one base away is much more abundant. Without the conserved terminal phenylalanine or tryptophan, this CDR3 likely stems from a read error. J is TRBJ2-5 and V is TRBV6-5; 9 bases align to TRBD1. Germline V gene data show CDR1 as MNHEY and CDR2 as SVGAGI. J was trimmed by 4 bases and V by 6 bases; bases with no gene match: 3. The CDR3 is 13 residues long. CDR3 region: CASSTDRGETQYV. DNA for the CDR3: TGTGCCAGCAGCACGGACAGGGGAGAGACCCAGTACGTC.

As regards this clonotype: A single base separates this from a much larger clone, so it may be a read error. This rearrangement joins TRBV24-1 to TRBJ1-5, with a weak D call TRBD1 (5 bases). V gave up 6 bases and J gave up 2 bases, with 13 bases separating them. Germline V gene lookup returns CDR1 KGHDR and CDR2 SFDVKD. The CDR3 consists of 15 residues. This CDR3 reads CATSYGGPGNQPQHF. The CDR3 DNA reads TGTGCCACCAGTTACGGGGGACCGGGCAATCAGCCCCAGCATTTT.

J is TRBJ2-7 and V is TRBV2, with a weak D call TRBD2 (6 bases). This CDR3 is 15 amino acids long. V was pared by 6 bases and J by 2 bases, with 17 bases between. Germline lookup yields CDR1 SNHLY and CDR2 FYNNEI. This chain's CDR3 is CASSPLRRGPYEQYF. CDR3 bases: TGTGCCAGCAGCCCCCTGAGGAGGGGTCCCTACGAGCAGTACTTC.

The rearrangement links TRBV10-3 to TRBJ2-1; TRBD2 aligns across 8 bases. Germline assignment: CDR1 ENHRY and CDR2 SYGVKD. J gave up 7 bases and V 6 bases, and 8 bases lay outside the gene matches. The length of the CDR3 is 14 residues. The CDR3 DNA follows: TGTGCCATCAGGGGGCAGGGACTAGTAAATGAGCAGTTCTTC. Translation gives CAIRGQGLVNEQFF.

The rearrangement links TRBV6-1 to TRBJ1-4; perhaps TRBD1 as D (5 bases). The ends were cut back, 3 bases at V and 5 bases at J, with 10 bases in the middle. Germline CDR1 MNHNS, CDR2 SASEGT. CDR3 length: 14 residues. The CDR3 region is CASSDGRGNEKLFF. Written as DNA, the CDR3 is TGTGCCAGCAGTGATGGGCGGGGGAATGAAAAACTGTTTTTT.

This chain links TRBV4-1 with TRBJ1-2; 7 positions match TRBD1. V shed 3 bases, J shed 3 bases, and the junction held 4 bases outside the gene matches. The length of the CDR3 is 14 residues. Germline V CDR1 and CDR2: MGHRA, YSYEKL. The CDR3 region is CASSHDTGDYGYTF. CDR3 nucleotides: TGCGCCAGCAGCCATGATACAGGGGACTATGGCTACACCTTC.

The rearrangement joins TRBV7-2 to TRBJ1-2; the match to TRBD1 covers 7 bases. The CDR3 sequence is 15 residues long. Germline CDR1 is SGHTA and CDR2 is FQGNSA. V dropped 5 bases and J dropped 6; count of bases not matched to a gene: 12. CDR3 in amino acids: CASSQSSWDSHGYTF. The CDR3 DNA is TGTGCCAGCAGCCAGTCCTCCTGGGACAGTCATGGCTACACCTTC.

This clonotype was seen ten or more times. The chain links TRBV20-1 to TRBJ2-5, with 9 bases fitting TRBD2. The CDR3 covers 12 residues. Trimming cost V 5 bases and J 3 bases; bases outside gene matches: 1. Germline V lookup: CDR1 DFQATT, CDR2 SNEGSKA (reference sequence). The chain's CDR3 is CSALAGEETQYF. CDR3 nucleotides: TGCAGTGCTTTAGCGGGAGAAGAGACCCAGTACTTC.

This clonotype was counted between two and nine times. The chain has TRBV12-3 or TRBV12-4 and TRBJ2-7; 11 bases fit TRBD1. After removal of 8 bases from V and 6 bases from J, the junction contained 15 bases not matched to a gene. The CDR3 has 16 residues. CDR3: CASSPVRDRGLVEQYF. The CDR3, as DNA: TGTGCCAGCTCACCAGTCCGGGACAGGGGGTTAGTCGAGCAGTACTTC.

This clonotype was seen repeatedly, ten times or more. The chain combines TRBV7-6 with TRBJ1-6; D uncertain. V was clipped by 1 base and J by 0 bases, with 19 bases between them. Germline values: CDR1 SGHVS, CDR2 FNYEAQ. The CDR3 runs to 20 residues. The CDR3 sequence is CASSLESAAGASSYNSPLHF. The CDR3 DNA reads as TGTGCCAGCAGCTTAGAGTCGGCGGCGGGAGCGAGCTCCTATAATTCACCCCTCCACTTT.

V gene TRBV10-3 combines with J gene TRBJ1-6, with D uncertain. Germline loops: CDR1 ENHRY, CDR2 SYGVKD. There are 15 residues in the CDR3. V was trimmed by 10 bases and J by 3 bases, leaving 16 bases between them. In DNA form, the CDR3 reads TGTGCCAGCTCGCCTAACACGGGCTATAATTCACCCCTCCACTTT. This codes for CASSPNTGYNSPLHF.

Comments on this clonotype: A read error may be the cause here, since a much bigger clone is one base away. As DNA, the CDR3 is TGTGCCAGCAGCCTCGGCTTGGGATTCCAAGAGACCCAGTACTTC. Amino acid sequence: CASSLGLGFQETQYF. This sequence joins TRBV7-9 and TRBJ2-5; D gene unclear. This CDR3 contains 15 residues. Germline V gene lookup returns CDR1 SEHNR and CDR2 FQNEAQ (reference sequence). V was cut by 5 bases and J by 1 base, with 14 bases left in between.

The chain links TRBV7-9 to TRBJ1-5; D not certain. Germline V gene lookup returns CDR1 SEHNR and CDR2 FQNEAQ (reference sequence). The V end was cut by 8 bases, the J end by 4 bases, with 9 bases between. CDR3 length equals 12 residues. CDR3 region: CASASINQPQHF. The CDR3 DNA follows: TGTGCCAGCGCCTCCATAAATCAGCCCCAGCATTTT.

This clonotype was seen many times. The chain has TRBV7-6 and TRBJ2-7; no definite D call. V shed 4 bases and J shed 7 bases, with 8 bases lying between them. Germline V gene sequence: CDR1 SGHVS, CDR2 FNYEAQ. The CDR3 has 11 residues. CDR3 bases: TGTGCCAGCAGCTCTAGTGCGGAGCAGTACTTC. It yields the protein CASSSSAEQYF.

This clonotype was detected ten times or more. The V call is TRBV5-8, the J call TRBJ1-2, with D hard to call. CDR1 is SGHTS and CDR2 is YDEGEE in the germline V gene. The CDR3 covers 13 residues. Trimming cost V 2 bases and J 3 bases, with 8 bases left between them. In DNA, the CDR3 is TGTGCCAGCAGCTTCGGCCGGGACTATGGCTACACCTTC. As protein: CASSFGRDYGYTF.

This clonotype was detected many times. This chain joins TRBV25-1 and TRBJ1-2; TRBD1 might be the D (5 bases). V gave up 1 base and J gave up 8 bases, with 5 bases separating them. The CDR3 runs to 11 residues. Germline-derived CDR1 and CDR2 are MGHDK and SYGVNS. CDR3 region: CASSEWGGYTF. DNA for the CDR3: TGTGCCAGCAGTGAATGGGGGGGCTACACCTTC.

V and J are TRBV25-1 and TRBJ1-4; weak D call: TRBD1 (5 bases). The CDR3 runs to 15 residues. Trimming removed 5 bases from V and 10 bases from J, with 20 bases in between. The germline V gene has CDR1 MGHDK and CDR2 SYGVNS. CDR3 DNA: TGTGCCAGCAGTTTAGGGCTGGTGGGGGACGGAAAACTGTTTTTT. It yields the protein CASSLGLVGDGKLFF.

Comment on this clonotype: A much larger clone lies a single base off, so this may be a read error. This chain connects TRBV25-1 to TRBJ2-2; D not certain. There are 13 residues in the CDR3. Germline-derived CDR1 and CDR2 are MGHDK and SYGVNS. Trimming pared 2 bases from V and 5 bases from J, leaving 6 bases between. The CDR3 is CASSEGVTGELFF. CDR3 sequence (DNA): TGTGCCAGCAGTGAAGGGGTGACCGGGGAGCTGTTTTTT.

The CDR3 bases are TGCAGTGCTAGCCAAGGACTAGCGGATCACTACGAGCAGTACTTC. Translation: CSASQGLADHYEQYF. The chain is built from TRBV20-1 and TRBJ2-7, with 10 bases identical to TRBD2. The trim removed 3 bases at V and 3 bases at J, leaving 8 bases unmatched. Looked up from germline, CDR1 is DFQATT and CDR2 is SNEGSKA (reference sequence). The CDR3 length is 15 residues.

This clonotype occurred a few times. The V call is TRBV20-1, the J call TRBJ1-1; perhaps TRBD1 as D (5 bases). CDR1 is DFQATT and CDR2 is SNEGSKA in the germline V gene (reference sequence). Trimming pared 6 bases from V and 4 bases from J, leaving 15 bases between. The CDR3 consists of 13 residues. The CDR3 nucleotides read TGCAGTGCCCGTGGGGCACTGAGCACTGAAGCTTTCTTT. This encodes CSARGALSTEAFF.

This clonotype was seen repeatedly, ten times or more. The CDR3 loop reads CASSYQGAREKLFF. The CDR3 nucleotides are TGTGCCAGCAGTTACCAGGGTGCTCGAGAAAAACTGTTTTTT. J is TRBJ1-4 and V is TRBV6-5; tentatively, D is TRBD1 (5 bases). The CDR3 sequence is 14 residues long. V was pared by 2 bases and J by 8 bases, with 12 bases between. In germline, CDR1 is MNHEY, CDR2 SVGAGI.

J is TRBJ2-7 and V is TRBV25-1, with TRBD1 identical over 7 bases. This CDR3 is 12 amino acids long. The J segment lost 6 bases and the V segment lost 4 bases, leaving 3 bases of the junction unmatched. In germline, CDR1 is MGHDK, CDR2 SYGVNS. This CDR3 is CASSARTGEQYF. The CDR3 nucleotides read TGTGCCAGCAGTGCTAGGACAGGCGAGCAGTACTTC.